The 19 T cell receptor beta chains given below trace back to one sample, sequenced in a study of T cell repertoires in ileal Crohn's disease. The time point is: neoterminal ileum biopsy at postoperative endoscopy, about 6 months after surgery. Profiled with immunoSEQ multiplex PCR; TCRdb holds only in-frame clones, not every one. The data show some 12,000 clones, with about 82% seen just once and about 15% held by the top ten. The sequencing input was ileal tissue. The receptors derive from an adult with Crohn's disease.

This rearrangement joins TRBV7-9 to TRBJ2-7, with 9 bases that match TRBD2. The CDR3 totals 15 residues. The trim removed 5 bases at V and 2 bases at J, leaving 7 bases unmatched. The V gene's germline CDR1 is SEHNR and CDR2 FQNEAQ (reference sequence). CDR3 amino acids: CASSPRLAEPYEQYF. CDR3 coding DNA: TGTGCCAGCAGCCCGAGACTAGCGGAACCCTACGAGCAGTACTTC.

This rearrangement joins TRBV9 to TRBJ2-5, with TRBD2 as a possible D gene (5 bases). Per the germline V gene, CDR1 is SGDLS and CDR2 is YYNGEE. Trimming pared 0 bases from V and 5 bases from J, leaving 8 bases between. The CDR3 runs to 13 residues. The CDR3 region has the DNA TGTGCCAGCAGCGTAGGCGGGTGGGAGACCCAGTACTTC. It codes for CASSVGGWETQYF.

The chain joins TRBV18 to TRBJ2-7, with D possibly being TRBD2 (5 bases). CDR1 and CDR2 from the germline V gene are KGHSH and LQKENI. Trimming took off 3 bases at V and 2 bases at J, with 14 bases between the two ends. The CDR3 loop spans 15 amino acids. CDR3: CASSPSSGSTYEQYF. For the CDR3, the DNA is TGTGCCAGCTCACCTTCCAGCGGATCCACCTACGAGCAGTACTTC.

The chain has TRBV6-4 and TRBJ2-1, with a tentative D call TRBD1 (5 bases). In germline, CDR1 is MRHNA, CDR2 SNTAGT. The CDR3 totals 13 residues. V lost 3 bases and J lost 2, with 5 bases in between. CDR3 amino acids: CASSEDTYNEQFF. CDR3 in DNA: TGTGCCAGCAGTGAGGACACCTACAATGAGCAGTTCTTC.

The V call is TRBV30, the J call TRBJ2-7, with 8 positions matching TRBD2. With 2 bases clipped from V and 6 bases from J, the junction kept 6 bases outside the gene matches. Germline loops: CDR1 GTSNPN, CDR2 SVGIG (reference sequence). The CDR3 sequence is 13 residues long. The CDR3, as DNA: TGTGCCTGGAGTATGAGCGGGAGTGGCGAGCAGTACTTC. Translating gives CAWSMSGSGEQYF.

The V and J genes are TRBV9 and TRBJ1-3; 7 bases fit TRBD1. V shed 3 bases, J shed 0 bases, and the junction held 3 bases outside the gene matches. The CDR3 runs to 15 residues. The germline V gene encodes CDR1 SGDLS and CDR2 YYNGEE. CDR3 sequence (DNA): TGTGCCAGCAGCGGGGACAGCCGCTCTGGAAACACCATATATTTT. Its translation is CASSGDSRSGNTIYF.

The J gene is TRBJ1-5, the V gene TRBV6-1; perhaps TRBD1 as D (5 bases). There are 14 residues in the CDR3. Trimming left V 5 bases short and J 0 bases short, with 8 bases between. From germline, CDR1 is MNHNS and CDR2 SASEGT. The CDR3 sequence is CASSQGLSNQPQHF. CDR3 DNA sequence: TGTGCCAGCAGTCAGGGACTTAGCAATCAGCCCCAGCATTTT.

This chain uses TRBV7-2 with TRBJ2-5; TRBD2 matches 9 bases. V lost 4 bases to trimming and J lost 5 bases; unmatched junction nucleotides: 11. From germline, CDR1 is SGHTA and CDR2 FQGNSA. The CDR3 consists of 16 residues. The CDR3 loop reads CASSYGGTSRRETQYF. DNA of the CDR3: TGTGCCAGCAGCTACGGCGGGACTAGCAGGCGGGAGACCCAGTACTTC.

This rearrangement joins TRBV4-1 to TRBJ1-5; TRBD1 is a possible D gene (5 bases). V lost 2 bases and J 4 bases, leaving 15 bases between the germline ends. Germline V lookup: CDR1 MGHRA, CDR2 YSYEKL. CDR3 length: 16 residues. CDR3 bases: TGCGCCAGCAGCCAAAGCCCCCACGGGGGGAATCAGCCCCAGCATTTT. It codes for CASSQSPHGGNQPQHF.

This CDR3 is CASSATSGNEQFF. The CDR3 coding sequence is TGTGCCAGCAGCGCGACTAGCGGGAATGAGCAGTTCTTC. The V gene is TRBV9, the J gene TRBJ2-1; 10 bases are shared with TRBD2. The CDR3 is 13 amino acids. From germline, CDR1 is SGDLS and CDR2 YYNGEE. Trimming at V came to 3 bases and at J to 7 bases, leaving 1 base not matched to a gene.

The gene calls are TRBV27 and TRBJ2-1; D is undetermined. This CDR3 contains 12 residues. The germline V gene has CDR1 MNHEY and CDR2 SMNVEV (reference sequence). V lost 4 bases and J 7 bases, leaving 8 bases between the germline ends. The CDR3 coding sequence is TGTGCCAGCAGTTACGTAGCAAATGAGCAGTTCTTC. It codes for CASSYVANEQFF.

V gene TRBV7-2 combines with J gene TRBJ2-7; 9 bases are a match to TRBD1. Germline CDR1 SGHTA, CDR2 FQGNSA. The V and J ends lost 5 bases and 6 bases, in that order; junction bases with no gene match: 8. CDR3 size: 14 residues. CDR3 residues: CASSTGTGMREQYF. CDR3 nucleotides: TGTGCCAGCAGCACCGGGACAGGGATGCGCGAGCAGTACTTC.

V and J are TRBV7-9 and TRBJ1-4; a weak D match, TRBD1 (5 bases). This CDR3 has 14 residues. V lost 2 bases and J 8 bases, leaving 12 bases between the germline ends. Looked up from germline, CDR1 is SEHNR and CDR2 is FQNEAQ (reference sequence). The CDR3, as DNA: TGTGCCAGCAGCTTATTCCAGGGTTGGGAAAAACTGTTTTTT. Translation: CASSLFQGWEKLFF.

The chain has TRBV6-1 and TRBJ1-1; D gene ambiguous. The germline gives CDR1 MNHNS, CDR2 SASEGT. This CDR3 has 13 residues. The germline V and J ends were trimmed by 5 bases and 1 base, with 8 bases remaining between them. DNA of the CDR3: TGTGCCAGCAGTCTCTTCGGGAACACTGAAGCTTTCTTT. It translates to CASSLFGNTEAFF.

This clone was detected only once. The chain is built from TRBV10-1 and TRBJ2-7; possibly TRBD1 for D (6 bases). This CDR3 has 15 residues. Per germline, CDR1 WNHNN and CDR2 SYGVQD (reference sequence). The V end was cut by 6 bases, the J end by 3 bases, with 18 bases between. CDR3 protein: CASSEGASGVYEQYF. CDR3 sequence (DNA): TGCGCCAGCAGCGAGGGTGCGTCAGGGGTCTACGAGCAGTACTTC.

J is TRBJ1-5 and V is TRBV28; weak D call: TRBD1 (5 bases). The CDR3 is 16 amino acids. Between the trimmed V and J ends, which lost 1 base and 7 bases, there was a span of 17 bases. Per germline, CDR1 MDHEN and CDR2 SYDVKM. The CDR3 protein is CASSLLRGVGQQPQHF. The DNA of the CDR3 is TGTGCCAGCAGTTTATTACGGGGGGTCGGCCAGCAGCCCCAGCATTTT.

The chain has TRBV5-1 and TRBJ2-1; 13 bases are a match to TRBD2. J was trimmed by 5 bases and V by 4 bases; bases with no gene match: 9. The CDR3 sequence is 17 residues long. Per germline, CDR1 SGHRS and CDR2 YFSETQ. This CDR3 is CASSKLAGGPSDNEQFF. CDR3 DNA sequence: TGCGCCAGCAGCAAACTAGCGGGAGGGCCCTCGGACAATGAGCAGTTCTTC.

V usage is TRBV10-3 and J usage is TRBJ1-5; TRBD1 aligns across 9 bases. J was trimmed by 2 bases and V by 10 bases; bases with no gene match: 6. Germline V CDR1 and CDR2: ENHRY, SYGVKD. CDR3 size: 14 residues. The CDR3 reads CATGTGYGNQPQHF. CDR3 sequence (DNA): TGTGCCACCGGGACAGGGTATGGCAATCAGCCCCAGCATTTT.

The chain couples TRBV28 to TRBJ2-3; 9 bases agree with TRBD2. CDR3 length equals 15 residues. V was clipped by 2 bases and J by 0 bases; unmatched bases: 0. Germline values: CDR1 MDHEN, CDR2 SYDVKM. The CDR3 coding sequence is TGTGCCAGCAGTTTAGCGGGAGGGAGCACAGATACGCAGTATTTT. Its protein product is CASSLAGGSTDTQYF.